The present T cell receptor beta chain was sequenced within a study of T cells after posttransplantation cyclophosphamide. Control samples came 1 year after myeloablative marrow transplants with methotrexate plus calcineurin inhibitor. Points on this clone: Its matching antigen is unknown.

Sequenced by immunoSEQ multiplex PCR; TCRdb stores in-frame clones only, minus some. The sample records around 16,000 clones, around 82% being singletons. V gave up 0 bases and J gave up 4 bases, with 3 bases separating them. Germline V lookup: CDR1 SGHVS, CDR2 FQNEAQ. CDR3 length: 12 residues. Study-wide results and limits: Later blood repertoires were often dominated by clones from the donor CD8+ memory compartment. TRB clonality was highly associated with recipient CMV seropositivity and reactivation.

The sample here was PBMCs, taken 371 days after allogeneic stem cell transplant with calcineurin inhibitor and methotrexate. The clonotype comes from a male patient between 18 and 35 years old who received an allogeneic stem cell transplant from a related donor, was CMV-positive, and had no GVHD. Some T cells may be supplied by the graft donor. The V call is TRBV7-8, the J call TRBJ2-5; D remains ambiguous. The CDR3 reads CASSLARETQYF. CDR3 sequence (DNA): TGTGCCAGCAGCTTAGCGCGAGAGACCCAGTACTTC.